Presented here are 27 T cell receptor beta chains from one specimen sequenced in a study of tumor and adjacent non-tumor tissue in lung cancer. TCRbeta libraries were built with three rounds of nested PCR, modified from ARM-PCR. TCRdb used MiXCR to reprocess the multiplex PCR reads, holding one entry per CDR3 protein. This table holds 100,000 to 150,000 distinct CDR3 sequences, approximately 66% found once. RNA was extracted from bulk tissue without any cell sorting. Sequencing was performed on lung tumor tissue. These receptors all stem from a man aged 25-45 years with non-small cell lung cancer.

To note about this clonotype: It may be a read error: a sequence one base away is much more abundant. The rearrangement joins TRBV5-5 to TRBJ1-2; 10 nucleotides match TRBD1. Germline-derived CDR1 and CDR2 are SGHKS and YYEKEE (reference sequence). CDR3 length: 15 residues. As DNA, the CDR3 is TGTGCCAGCAACTTGGACAGGGGGACTCACTATGGCTACACCTTC. Translated: CASNLDRGTHYGYTF.

The V gene is TRBV6-2 or TRBV6-3, the J gene TRBJ2-7, with TRBD1 identical over 9 bases. With 8 bases clipped from V and 0 bases from J, the junction kept 20 bases outside the gene matches. The CDR3 extends over 19 amino acids. In germline, CDR1 is MNHEY, CDR2 SVGEGT. CDR3 sequence reads: CASGNAGTGFAAGSYEQYF. The CDR3 coding sequence is TGTGCCAGCGGTAACGCTGGGACAGGGTTCGCGGCGGGCTCCTACGAGCAGTACTTC.

As to this clonotype: An end of the junction does not agree with germline; a read error may underlie this. This sequence joins TRBV7-9 and TRBJ2-4; possible D gene TRBD1, 6 bases. CDR3 length equals 13 residues. Germline CDR1 is SEHNR and CDR2 is FQNEAQ (reference sequence). CDR3 region: CVSSLDRKNIQYF. The CDR3 DNA sequence: TGTGTCAGCAGCCTCGACAGGAAAAACATTCAGTACTTC.

This clonotype has only a few counts. Possible read error: a much larger clone is one base away. This chain uses TRBV4-1 with TRBJ2-2; D is unresolved. The CDR3 is 14 amino acids. Germline-derived CDR1 and CDR2 are MGHRA and YSYEKL. V shed 3 bases and J shed 6 bases, with 11 bases lying between them. CDR3 sequence (DNA): TGCGCCAGCAGCCACCAACCTGGGTCCGGGGAGCTGTTTTTT. It specifies CASSHQPGSGELFF.

The chain couples TRBV5-1 to TRBJ1-2, with D perhaps TRBD1 (6 bases). V was cut by 8 bases and J by 4 bases, with 21 bases left in between. The V gene's germline CDR1 is SGHRS and CDR2 YFSETQ. This CDR3 spans 15 amino acids. CDR3 in DNA: TGCGCCAGGAGCCGATGGGGGCCGAGTCGCTATGGCTACACCTTC. This codes for CARSRWGPSRYGYTF. Together with reference TRBV5-1 and TRBJ1-2, the CDR3 gives the full variable domain: KAGVTQTPRYLIKTRGQQVTLSCSPISGHRSVSWYQQTPGQGLQFLFEYFSETQRNKGNFPGRFSGRQFSNSRSEMNVSTLELGDSALYLCARSRWGPSRYGYTFGSGTRLTVV.

Concerning this clonotype itself: The CDR3 does not close with the conserved phenylalanine or tryptophan, likely indicating a read error. No DNA is shown, since the ends of the CDR3 on it are uncertain; the CDR3 is the one TCRdb lists. The chain has TRBV20-1 and TRBJ2-1; the table's D call of TRBD2 was not tested on the DNA. From its first to its last residue, the CDR3 has 14 amino acids. The germline V gene has CDR1 DFQATT and CDR2 SNEGSKA (reference sequence). The CDR3 here is CSARLAGGWNERFL.

Note on this clonotype: The junction departs from germline at one end; a sequencing error may be responsible. J is TRBJ2-1 and V is TRBV7-3; TRBD2 might be the D (6 bases). This CDR3 contains 13 residues. Germline assignment: CDR1 SGHTA and CDR2 FQGTGA. CDR3 nucleotide sequence: TGTGCCAGCAGTGGACCGGGAGAAGAGGAGCGGTTCTTC. Translated, it gives CASSGPGEEERFF.

As concerns this clonotype: Since a much larger clone is just one base distant, this may be a read error. The chain joins TRBV20-1 to TRBJ1-2; D is unresolved. V dropped 4 bases and J dropped 4 bases, with 22 bases sitting between them. The germline V gene has CDR1 DFQATT and CDR2 SNEGSKA (reference sequence). The CDR3 consists of 16 residues. The DNA for the CDR3 is TGCAGTGCTAACAACATGCAAAATGGGCCGGGCTATGGCTACACCTTC. Protein sequence: CSANNMQNGPGYGYTF.

On this clonotype itself: One junction end disagrees with the germline gene, perhaps due to a read error. The chain is built from TRBV11-3 and TRBJ2-5; TRBD2 matches at 10 bases. The CDR3 extends over 15 amino acids. Germline V gene data show CDR1 as SGHNT and CDR2 as YENEEA. CDR3 sequence reads: CACSLEAGGQETHYF. For the CDR3, the DNA is TGCGCCTGCAGCTTAGAAGCGGGAGGGCAAGAGACCCACTACTTC.

A remark on this clonotype: The final CDR3 position lacks the conserved phenylalanine or tryptophan, pointing to a likely read error. This chain joins TRBV11-2 and TRBJ2-5; no firm D call. Germline V CDR1 and CDR2: SGHAT, FQNNGV. Trimming removed 1 base from V and 2 bases from J, with 14 bases in between. There are 16 residues in the CDR3. The CDR3 DNA reads TGTGCCAGCAGCTTAGCTGTGGGGTCGACTCAAGAGACCCAGTACTTA. Its translation is CASSLAVGSTQETQYL.

Details on this clonotype: Because the CDR3 is missing its conserved closing phenylalanine or tryptophan, this is likely a read error. This rearrangement joins TRBV7-2 to TRBJ2-2, with a weak D call TRBD2 (5 bases). This CDR3 is built from 14 residues. CDR1 and CDR2 (germline): SGHTA, FQGNSA. The CDR3 coding sequence is TGTGCCAACAGCTTACTACATGCGGGCGGGGAGCTGTTTTGT. Translating gives CANSLLHAGGELFC.

The V gene is TRBV6-5, the J gene TRBJ2-7; 9 bases are a match to TRBD1. V trimming: 5 bases; J trimming: 8 bases; junction bases outside the gene matches: 16. The CDR3 length is 16 residues. CDR1 is MNHEY, CDR2 SVGAGI, per germline. Here the CDR3 DNA reads TGTGCCAGCAGTGAGACCGGGACAGGGATGTTAAACAAGCAGTACTTC. Translating it yields CASSETGTGMLNKQYF.

This clonotype was counted ten times or more. At one boundary the junction diverges from the germline segment, which might be a read error. The chain couples TRBV11-1 to TRBJ1-2; 9 nucleotides agree with TRBD1. The CDR3 has 11 amino acids. Germline V lookup: CDR1 SGHAT, CDR2 FQDESV (reference sequence). Here the CDR3 DNA reads TGTGCCAGCAGCCAGGGACAGGGCTCCACCTTC. Its protein product is CASSQGQGSTF. Supplemented by reference TRBV11-1 and TRBJ1-2, the full variable domain reads EAEVAQSPRYKITEKSQAVAFWCDPISGHATLYWYRQILGQGPELLVQFQDESVVDDSQLPKDRFSAERLKGVDSTLKIQPAELGDSAMYLCASSQGQGSTFGSGTRLTVV.

The chain is built from TRBV20-1 and TRBJ2-1; no reliable D call. The CDR3 spans 15 residues. V lost 0 bases and J lost 6, with 15 bases in between. The V gene's germline CDR1 is DFQATT and CDR2 SNEGSKA (reference sequence). The CDR3 DNA is TGCAGTGCTAGAGATTGGCGCAAGGGTTTCAATGAGCAGTTCTTC. It is translated as CSARDWRKGFNEQFF.

This clonotype was picked up many times. The rearrangement uses TRBV29-1 and TRBJ1-6, with 9 bases fitting TRBD1. Per germline, CDR1 SQVTM and CDR2 ANQGSEA. V shed 4 bases and J 9 bases; nucleotides not matched to a gene: 4. The CDR3 extends over 13 amino acids. The CDR3 is CSVGTGEGSPLHF. The CDR3 coding sequence is TGCAGCGTTGGGACAGGGGAAGGTTCACCCCTCCACTTT.

As regards this clonotype: Mismatch with germline at one junction end may stem from a read error. The chain combines TRBV12-3 or TRBV12-4 with TRBJ2-7; no definite D call. The CDR3 is made up of 11 amino acids. CDR3 in DNA: TGTGCCGGCAGTTTAACCCACGAGCAATACTTC. Translating it yields CAGSLTHEQYF.

This clonotype has a count of ten or more. The V and J genes are TRBV20-1 and TRBJ2-7; D gene uncertain. The CDR3 covers 13 residues. Germline V gene lookup returns CDR1 DFQATT and CDR2 SNEGSKA (reference sequence). Trimming shortened V by 5 bases and J by 5 bases, and 16 bases separated the two germline ends. The CDR3 here is CSARVMSNNEQYF. In DNA form, the CDR3 reads TGCAGTGCTCGTGTTATGTCTAACAACGAGCAGTACTTC.

For this clonotype: A much larger clone lies a single base off, so this may be a read error. The chain uses TRBV5-5 and TRBJ2-1, with D possibly being TRBD2 (5 bases). Germline V gene lookup returns CDR1 SGHKS and CDR2 YYEKEE (reference sequence). Trimming left V 1 base short and J 7 bases short, with 9 bases between. The CDR3 runs to 13 residues. DNA for the CDR3: TGTGCCAGCAGCTTGCATGGAGGAAATGAGCAGTTCTTC. Translating gives CASSLHGGNEQFF.

Points on this clonotype: Since a much larger clone is just one base distant, this may be a read error. CDR3 bases: TGCGCCAGCATCCAAGTCGGGGGGACTGAAGCTTTCTTT. This sequence encodes CASIQVGGTEAFF. The V call is TRBV4-1, the J call TRBJ1-1, with D perhaps matching TRBD1 (5 bases). The V gene's germline CDR1 is MGHRA and CDR2 YSYEKL. The CDR3 is made up of 13 amino acids.

This clonotype was seen once. This clone may be a read error of a much larger clone one base away. The rearrangement joins TRBV5-1 to TRBJ2-2; D unclear. This CDR3 comprises 13 residues. V lost 4 bases and J lost 8, with 12 bases in between. Germline CDR1 SGHRS, CDR2 YFSETQ. The CDR3 reads CASSLSLEGELFF. The CDR3 DNA is TGCGCCAGCAGCCTTTCGCTTGAAGGGGAGCTGTTTTTT.

Concerning this clonotype: One end of the junction is discordant with germline, which a read error may explain. The CDR3 sequence is CSARTGIYEQYF. In nucleotides, the CDR3 is TGCAGTGCAAGGACAGGGATCTACGAGCAATACTTC. The chain has TRBV20-1 and TRBJ2-7; 8 positions agree with TRBD1. In germline, CDR1 is DFQATT, CDR2 SNEGSKA (reference sequence). The CDR3 runs 12 residues.

The V gene is TRBV10-3, the J gene TRBJ2-6; perhaps D is TRBD1 or TRBD2 (5 bases each). The V end was cut by 2 bases, the J end by 0 bases, with 14 bases between. The CDR3 is made up of 18 amino acids. CDR1 and CDR2 (germline): ENHRY, SYGVKD. The CDR3 sequence is CAISERDGHYSGANVLTF. The CDR3 DNA reads as TGTGCCATCAGTGAGAGGGACGGACATTACTCTGGGGCCAACGTCCTGACTTTC.

Comments on this clonotype: A much larger clone lies a single base off, so this may be a read error. The chain is built from TRBV12-3 or TRBV12-4 and TRBJ2-1; 10 bases agree with TRBD2. The CDR3 spans 15 residues. The CDR3 DNA is TGTGCCAGCAGATCTAGCGGGAGCTCCGACAATGAGCAGTTCTTC. The encoded protein is CASRSSGSSDNEQFF.

This clonotype was recorded at least ten times. The V and J genes are TRBV12-3 or TRBV12-4 and TRBJ2-1; D gene uncertain. Trimming took 4 bases from V and 0 from J, leaving 13 bases between them. The CDR3 covers 16 residues. CDR3 sequence reads: CASSYAPSGSYNEQFF. CDR3 sequence (DNA): TGTGCCAGCAGTTATGCTCCCAGTGGCTCCTACAATGAGCAGTTCTTC.

With regard to this clonotype: One end of the junction does not line up with germline, which may come from a read error. The V and J genes are TRBV20-1 and TRBJ2-7; D gene uncertain. The CDR3 spans 11 residues. Germline V CDR1 and CDR2: DFQATT, SNEGSKA (reference sequence). This chain's CDR3 is CSATGSYEEYF. In nucleotides, the CDR3 is TGCAGTGCTACCGGGTCCTACGAGGAGTACTTC.

This clonotype occurred many times. The chain combines TRBV20-1 with TRBJ2-1, with D possibly matching TRBD2 (6 bases). V lost 5 bases to trimming and J lost 0 bases, with 11 bases between them. Germline CDR1 is DFQATT and CDR2 is SNEGSKA (reference sequence). CDR3 length equals 14 residues. The DNA for the CDR3 is TGCAGTGCTCGGGACTTCAACTCCTACAATGAGCAGTTCTTC. Translated, it gives CSARDFNSYNEQFF.

To note about this clonotype: At one end, the junction sequence differs from germline, possibly due to a read error. J is TRBJ2-7 and V is TRBV6-5; TRBD1 might be the D (6 bases). Germline V gene sequence: CDR1 MNHEY, CDR2 SVGAGI. CDR3 size: 15 residues. The CDR3 is CAGSYSGTPPYEQYF. The CDR3 DNA reads TGTGCCGGCAGTTATTCCGGGACACCTCCCTACGAGCAGTACTTC.